The present T cell receptor (beta chain) was sequenced within a study of B cell selection in AIRE deficiency (dated by TCRdb to between 2018 and 2021). About the full investigation: Researchers compared the TCRbeta repertoires of sorted blood CD4+ conventional T cells and regulatory T cells from AIRE-deficient patients with the corresponding repertoires from healthy controls. The TCR-sequenced cohort comprised about 5 AIRE-deficient APECED patients and about 5 healthy control donors. The research as a whole found: Among a few thousand shared Treg TCRbeta sequences, over 30% were shared exclusively among healthy donors and just under 9.5% exclusively among patients, which suggests that Treg selection is less efficient in the absence of AIRE. Roughly 28% of the Treg TCRbeta sequences shared among healthy donors were detected in patient Tconv cells, suggesting that Treg-biased clones are diverted into the Tconv compartment. CDR3s were shorter in shared Treg sequences, reflecting a bias toward rearrangements that have few non-templated nucleotide insertions. In AIRE-deficient patients, Tconv and Treg cells had TCRBV gene usage, CDR3 length and TCR diversity comparable to those in healthy donors. Sequencing covered only TCRbeta chains, and 35% to 45% of shared healthy-donor Treg sequences were also present in healthy Tconv, possibly due to differing TCRalpha chains.

With respect to this clone: What antigen it recognizes has not been identified. Base-call qualities are not available, and no considerably larger clone is one nucleotide away.

CD4+CD25hiCD127low/negative cells were sorted as the regulatory T cell population. Control samples came from healthy donors unrelated to the patients. Tconv and Treg cells for TCRbeta sequencing were sorted on a FACSAria flow cytometer. Sorted cells were collected into 5-ml round-bottom polystyrene tubes, and dry cell pellets were frozen at -80°C before sequencing. Inclusive of the bounding cysteine and phenylalanine, the CDR3 is 12 residues long. The entry retains the CDR3 DNA only, 36 bases that are in frame from base 1. V and J are truncated by 5 bases and 6 bases respectively, leaving an intervening sequence of 11 bases. CDR1 and CDR2 are drawn from the germline V gene: SGHRS, YFSETQ. The immunoSEQ platform was used to sequence the TCRbeta chain. The paper's processing steps were these. About 56,000 distinct TCRbeta sequences from patients and roughly 1x10^5 from healthy donors were obtained from pooled Treg repertoires. Public Treg TCRbeta sequences were defined as those shared by two or more individuals and were then searched for in Tconv repertoires. Group differences were tested with Mann-Whitney U tests and Bonferroni-Dunn correction in GraphPad Prism 7.03. TCRdb's version of the immuneACCESS table is confined to in-frame rearrangements and falls short of the full clone set. An unresolved V gene accounts for under half of the shortfall where checked; the remainder is of unknown origin. The V and J calls and clone size were taken over from that table, and D and trimming were inferred from the DNA. The sample table lists 20,000 to 30,000 clones, 80% to 95% of them with a count of one. Of the sample, about 1% falls within the top ten clones.

The sequence links TRBV5-1 to TRBJ1-1; a weak D assignment points to TRBD1 (5 bases agree). The material sequenced was CD4+CD25+ Tregs sorted from PBMCs. This receptor was taken from a human donor in good health. DNA sequence: TGCGCCAGCAGAACCACAGGTCCTGAAGCTTTCTTT. This yields the protein CASRTTGPEAFF.